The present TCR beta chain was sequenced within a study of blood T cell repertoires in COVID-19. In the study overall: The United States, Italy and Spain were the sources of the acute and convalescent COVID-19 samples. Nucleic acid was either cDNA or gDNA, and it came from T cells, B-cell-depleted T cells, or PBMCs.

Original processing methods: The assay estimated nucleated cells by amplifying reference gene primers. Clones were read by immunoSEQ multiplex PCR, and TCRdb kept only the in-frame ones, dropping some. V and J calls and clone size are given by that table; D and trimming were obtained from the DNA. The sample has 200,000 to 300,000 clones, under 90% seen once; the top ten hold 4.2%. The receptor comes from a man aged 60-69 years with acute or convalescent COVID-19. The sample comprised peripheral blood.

CDR3 DNA sequence: TGCGCCAGCAGCTTGTCCCCGGGACAGAGTAACACCGGGGAGCTGTTTTTT. It yields the protein CASSLSPGQSNTGELFF. V usage is TRBV5-1 and J usage is TRBJ2-2; TRBD1 matches at 7 bases. Germline V gene data show CDR1 as SGHRS and CDR2 as YFSETQ. Germline trimming cut 1 base from V and 2 bases from J; bases unmatched to any gene: 8. The CDR3 sequence is 17 residues long.